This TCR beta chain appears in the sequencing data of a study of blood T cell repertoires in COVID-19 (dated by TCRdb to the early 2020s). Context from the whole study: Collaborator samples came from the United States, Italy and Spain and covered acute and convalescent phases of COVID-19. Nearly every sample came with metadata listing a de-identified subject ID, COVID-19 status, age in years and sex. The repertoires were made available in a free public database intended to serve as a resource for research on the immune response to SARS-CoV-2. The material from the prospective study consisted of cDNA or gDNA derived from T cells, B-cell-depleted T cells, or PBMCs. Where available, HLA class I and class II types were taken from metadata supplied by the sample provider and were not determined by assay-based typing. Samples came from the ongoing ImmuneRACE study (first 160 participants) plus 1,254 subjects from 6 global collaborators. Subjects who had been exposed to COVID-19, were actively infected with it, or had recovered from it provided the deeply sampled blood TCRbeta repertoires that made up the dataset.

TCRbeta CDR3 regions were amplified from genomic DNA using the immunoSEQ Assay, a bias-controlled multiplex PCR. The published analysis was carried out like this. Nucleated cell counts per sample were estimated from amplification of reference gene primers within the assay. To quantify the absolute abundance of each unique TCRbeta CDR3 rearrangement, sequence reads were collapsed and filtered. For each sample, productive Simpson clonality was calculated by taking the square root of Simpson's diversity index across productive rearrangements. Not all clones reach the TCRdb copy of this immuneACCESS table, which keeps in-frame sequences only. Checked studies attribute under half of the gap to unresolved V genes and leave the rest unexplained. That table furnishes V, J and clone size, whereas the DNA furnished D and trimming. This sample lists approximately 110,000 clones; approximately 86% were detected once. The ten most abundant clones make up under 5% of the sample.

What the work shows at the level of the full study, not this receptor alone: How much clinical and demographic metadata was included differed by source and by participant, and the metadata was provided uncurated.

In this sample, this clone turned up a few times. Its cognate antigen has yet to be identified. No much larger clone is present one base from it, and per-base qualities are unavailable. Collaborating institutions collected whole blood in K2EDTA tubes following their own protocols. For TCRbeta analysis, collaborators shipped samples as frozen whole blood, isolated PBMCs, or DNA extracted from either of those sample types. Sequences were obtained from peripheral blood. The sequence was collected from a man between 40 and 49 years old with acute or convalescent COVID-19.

The CDR3: CASSARDSYTEAFF. Here is the DNA: TGTGCCAGCAGCGCCCGGGACAGTTACACTGAAGCTTTCTTT. The chain couples TRBV9 to TRBJ1-1, and 7 junctional nucleotides match TRBD1. Germline trimming amounts to 3 bases on V and 3 bases on J, with 5 as the count of junction bases outside the gene matches. From its cysteine to its phenylalanine, the CDR3 spans 14 amino acids. Just the 42-base CDR3 DNA is kept, in frame starting at base 1. CDR1 and CDR2, per the germline V gene, are SGDLS and YYNGEE.